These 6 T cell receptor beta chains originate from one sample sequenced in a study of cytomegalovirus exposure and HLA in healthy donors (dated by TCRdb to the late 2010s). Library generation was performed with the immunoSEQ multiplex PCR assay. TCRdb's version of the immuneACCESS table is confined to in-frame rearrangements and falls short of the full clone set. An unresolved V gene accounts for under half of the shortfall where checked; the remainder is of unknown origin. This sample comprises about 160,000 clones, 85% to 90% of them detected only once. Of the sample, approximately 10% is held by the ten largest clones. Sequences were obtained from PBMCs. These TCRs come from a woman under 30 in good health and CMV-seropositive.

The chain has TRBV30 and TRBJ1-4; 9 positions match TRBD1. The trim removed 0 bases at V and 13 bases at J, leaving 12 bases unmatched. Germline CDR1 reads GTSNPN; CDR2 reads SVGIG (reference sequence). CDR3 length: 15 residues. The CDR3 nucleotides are TGTGCCTGGAGTGTTTCTGGGACAGGGTGGTTTGGACTGTTTTTT. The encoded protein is CAWSVSGTGWFGLFF.

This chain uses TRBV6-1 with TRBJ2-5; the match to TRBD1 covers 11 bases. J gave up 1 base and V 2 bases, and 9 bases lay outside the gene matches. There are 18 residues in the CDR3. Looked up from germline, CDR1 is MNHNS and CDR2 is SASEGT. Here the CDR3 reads CASSEWSRDRGFQETQYF. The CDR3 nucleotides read TGTGCCAGCAGTGAATGGAGTCGGGACAGGGGGTTCCAAGAGACCCAGTACTTC.

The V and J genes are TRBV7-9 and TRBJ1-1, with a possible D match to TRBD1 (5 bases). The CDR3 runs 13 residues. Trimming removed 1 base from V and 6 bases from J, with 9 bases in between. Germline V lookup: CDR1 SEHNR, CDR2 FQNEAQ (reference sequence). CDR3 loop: CASSLVQGPEAFF. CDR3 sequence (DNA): TGTGCCAGCAGCTTAGTTCAGGGCCCTGAAGCTTTCTTT. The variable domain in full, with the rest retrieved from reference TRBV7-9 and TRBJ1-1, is DTGVSQNPRHKITKRGQNVTFRCDPISEHNRLYWYRQTLGQGPEFLTYFQNEAQLEKSRLLSDRFSAERPKGSFSTLEIQRTEQGDSAMYLCASSLVQGPEAFFGQGTRLTVV.

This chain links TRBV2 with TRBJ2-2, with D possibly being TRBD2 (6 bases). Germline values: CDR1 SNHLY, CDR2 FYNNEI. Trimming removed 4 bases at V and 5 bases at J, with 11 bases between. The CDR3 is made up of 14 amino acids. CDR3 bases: TGTGCCAGCAGTGGAGGAGGGAGGACCGGGGAGCTGTTTTTT. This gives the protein CASSGGGRTGELFF.

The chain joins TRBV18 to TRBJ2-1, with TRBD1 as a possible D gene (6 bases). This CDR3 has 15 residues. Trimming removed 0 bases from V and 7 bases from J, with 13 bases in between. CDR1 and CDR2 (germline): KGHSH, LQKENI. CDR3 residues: CASSPPPGAENEQFF. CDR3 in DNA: TGTGCCAGCTCACCACCTCCAGGGGCTGAGAATGAGCAGTTCTTC.

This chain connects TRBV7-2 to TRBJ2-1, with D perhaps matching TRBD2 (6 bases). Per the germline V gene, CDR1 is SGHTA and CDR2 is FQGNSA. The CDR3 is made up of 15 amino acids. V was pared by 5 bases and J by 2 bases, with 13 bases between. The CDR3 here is CASSPLANAYNEQFF. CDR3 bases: TGTGCCAGCAGCCCCCTAGCGAACGCCTACAATGAGCAGTTCTTC.